This T cell receptor (beta chain) was captured by sequencing in a study of T cells in localized non-small cell lung cancer. The germline gives CDR1 SGHTA, CDR2 FQGNSA. The V end lost 6 bases, the J end lost 8 bases, and 13 bases lay between the germline ends. The CDR3 totals 12 residues. About this clone itself: The antigen remains unidentified.

Study-wide findings and caveats: Among the top 100 tumor clones, a median around 60 appeared in adjacent lung. A raised T cell density in blood coincided with lengthier overall survival. Tumor trailed uninvolved adjacent lung in T cell clonality, which peaked there. Sequence data derive from only one tumor region, so heterogeneity remains possible.

Assay: immunoSEQ multiplex PCR; the TCRdb copy retains only in-frame clones and omits some. The profile shows about 36,000 clones, just over 90% of them singletons. This material consisted of peripheral blood, taken before any cancer treatment. The V gene is TRBV7-2, the J gene TRBJ1-1; D gene unclear. This TCR derives from an older female donor with stage I lung adenocarcinoma. The CDR3 loop reads CASRSGPGEAFF. For the CDR3, the DNA is TGTGCCAGCAGATCCGGACCGGGAGAAGCTTTCTTT.